The rows below give T cell receptor beta chains drawn from one sample of a study of CD8+ T cells in alopecia areata. Repertoires were generated with immunoSEQ multiplex PCR, while TCRdb's copy carries only in-frame clones and drops some. The sample lists around 270,000 clones, roughly 64% occurring once. This specimen consisted of CD4+ T cells sorted from blood, obtained at week 24, from a patient treated with tofacitinib. The receptors here all came from a human donor with alopecia areata. Each CDR3 is given with its conserved first and last residue. Fields, in order: J gene, V gene, clone size, CDR3 protein. Clone size appears in some rows only: once, few, many, or a class for an expanded clone.

J: TRBJ2-4; V: TRBV5-1; size: .; CDR3: CASSRTGENIQYF
J: TRBJ1-1; V: TRBV7-9; size: .; CDR3: CASSLGQGMNTEAFF
J: TRBJ1-6; V: TRBV30; size: .; CDR3: CAWSWPGQRINSPLHF
J: TRBJ1-5; V: TRBV6-1; size: few; CDR3: CASSPQANQPQHF
J: TRBJ2-5; V: TRBV7-2; size: few; CDR3: CASSPTGTGGQETQYF
J: TRBJ1-4; V: TRBV30; size: .; CDR3: CASDGRRHEKLFF
J: TRBJ2-1; V: TRBV27; size: .; CDR3: CASIPRLAGDSYNEQFF
J: TRBJ1-2; V: TRBV27; size: .; CDR3: CASSLSRANYGYTF
J: TRBJ2-7; V: TRBV5-1; size: .; CDR3: CASSFPDSYEQYF
J: TRBJ2-5; V: TRBV6-5; size: .; CDR3: CATQLGGQETQYF
J: TRBJ2-7; V: TRBV7-9; size: .; CDR3: CASSPTGSSYEQYF
J: TRBJ1-1; V: TRBV20-1; size: .; CDR3: CSAGGPAFF
J: TRBJ2-3; V: TRBV30; size: few; CDR3: CAWRGRRQWTDTQYF
J: TRBJ1-6; V: TRBV6-1; size: .; CDR3: CASRSGQGNSPLHF
J: TRBJ2-6; V: TRBV5-6; size: few; CDR3: CASSWGHLSGANVLTF
J: TRBJ1-2; V: TRBV11-2; size: few; CDR3: CASSLSPGTENYGYTF
J: TRBJ2-7; V: TRBV5-4; size: .; CDR3: CASSLAPTGGYEQYF
J: TRBJ2-7; V: TRBV7-9; size: .; CDR3: CASTPGSYEQYF
J: TRBJ2-7; V: TRBV18; size: few; CDR3: CASSPPRGQSSYEQYF
J: TRBJ2-5; V: TRBV5-1; size: few; CDR3: CASSLRLAQETQYF
J: TRBJ2-6; V: TRBV28; size: .; CDR3: CASSPRFSGANVLTF
J: TRBJ2-2; V: TRBV27; size: .; CDR3: CASSGSFGNTGELFF
J: TRBJ1-4; V: TRBV9; size: .; CDR3: CASSRNGWNEKLFF
J: TRBJ2-2; V: TRBV2; size: .; CDR3: CASGRTKNTGELFF
J: TRBJ1-5; V: TRBV5-6; size: .; CDR3: CASSLRGLGNQPQHF
J: TRBJ1-3; V: TRBV29-1; size: .; CDR3: CSIGQGPGNTIYF
J: TRBJ2-1; V: TRBV5-6; size: .; CDR3: CASSLTRRDEQFF
J: TRBJ2-1; V: TRBV4-2; size: .; CDR3: CASSQAYGRDNEQFF
J: TRBJ2-5; V: TRBV6-1; size: once; CDR3: CASGVLIQQETQYF
J: TRBJ2-5; V: TRBV7-2; size: .; CDR3: CASSFSETQYF
J: TRBJ2-5; V: TRBV30; size: .; CDR3: CAWSVARGTQYF
J: TRBJ2-7; V: TRBV28; size: .; CDR3: CASGHRGPLYEQYF
J: TRBJ2-3; V: TRBV7-2; size: few; CDR3: CASSRQPFTDTQYF
J: TRBJ2-5; V: TRBV7-2; size: .; CDR3: CASSFIRETQYF
J: TRBJ1-1; V: TRBV30; size: .; CDR3: CAWSVGDRLNTEAFF
J: TRBJ2-3; V: TRBV14; size: .; CDR3: CASSPAGGRDTQYF
J: TRBJ1-2; V: TRBV19; size: .; CDR3: CASSITSGTAYGYTF
J: TRBJ2-7; V: TRBV30; size: .; CDR3: CAWSGQNEQYF
J: TRBJ1-4; V: TRBV7-2; size: .; CDR3: CASSLEGQGNEKLFF
J: TRBJ2-5; V: TRBV18; size: many; CDR3: CASSPTGSETQYF
J: TRBJ2-5; V: TRBV4-1; size: once; CDR3: CASSQAGSRFFETQYF
J: TRBJ1-2; V: TRBV15; size: .; CDR3: CATSTNYRTGYGEGYTF
J: TRBJ2-5; V: TRBV2; size: .; CDR3: CAGPRGAQETQYF
J: TRBJ1-2; V: TRBV29-1; size: few; CDR3: CSVEIDRTGGYGYTF
J: TRBJ1-4; V: TRBV29-1; size: .; CDR3: CSVERGEKLFF
J: TRBJ2-6; V: TRBV27; size: medium-sized; CDR3: CASSPLSGANVLTF
J: TRBJ2-5; V: TRBV7-2; size: .; CDR3: CASSSSGTRSETQYF
J: TRBJ2-5; V: TRBV29-1; size: .; CDR3: CSVGTHQETQYF
J: TRBJ1-6; V: TRBV5-1; size: .; CDR3: CASSLGQDNSPLHF
J: TRBJ1-2; V: TRBV30; size: .; CDR3: CAWTPGRGIQSYTF
J: TRBJ1-2; V: TRBV9; size: .; CDR3: CASSVGVGEYGYTF
J: TRBJ1-5; V: TRBV18; size: .; CDR3: CASSPAGDRNQPQHF
J: TRBJ2-2; V: TRBV14; size: .; CDR3: CASRTGGKRLFF